This TCR beta chain was found in a study of blood T cell repertoires in COVID-19. Germline V gene data show CDR1 as SEHNR and CDR2 as FQNEAQ (reference sequence). CDR3 length: 15 residues. Trimming removed 0 bases from V and 0 bases from J, with 6 bases in between. Repertoires were generated with immunoSEQ multiplex PCR, while TCRdb's copy carries only in-frame clones and drops some. Of approximately 220,000 clones listed, 86% are singletons. The sequenced sample consisted of PBMCs or T cells enriched from blood (not recorded which). The gene calls are TRBV7-9 and TRBJ1-3; TRBD1 might be the D (5 bases). The sequence came from a woman in her 30s who had been exposed to COVID-19. The CDR3 here is CASSLATDSGNTIYF. The CDR3 DNA reads TGTGCCAGCAGCTTAGCGACAGACTCTGGAAACACCATATATTTT.